A single sample is the source of the 17 T cell receptor beta chains below, sequenced in a study of beta chain features in type 1 diabetes. Overall study findings and caveats: Shortening of TCRB CDR3s, moderate but significant, appeared in all four CD4+ subsets of Type 1 diabetes patients.

Since all of the isolated RNA was reverse transcribed, expressed TCRB transcripts were what got sequenced. Produced via immunoSEQ multiplex PCR; TCRdb's table is partial and in-frame only. The data hold 300,000 or so clones, with roughly 9% observed a single time. No cognate antigen is known for these TCRs. Sequencing was carried out using central memory CD4+ T cells from blood. The origin of the receptors is a man aged 25 to 40 with type 1 diabetes.

The chain has TRBV29-1 and TRBJ1-1; no clear D gene. Germline CDR1 reads SQVTM; CDR2 reads ANQGSEA. Trimming left V 4 bases short and J 4 bases short, with 13 bases between. This CDR3 contains 13 residues. This CDR3 reads CSVGPGVGTEAFF. CDR3 bases: TGCAGCGTTGGGCCTGGGGTGGGCACTGAAGCTTTCTTT.

The rearrangement joins TRBV29-1 to TRBJ1-5; D is perhaps TRBD1 (6 bases). Germline V CDR1 and CDR2: SQVTM, ANQGSEA. V gave up 6 bases and J gave up 4 bases, with 13 bases separating them. The CDR3 totals 13 residues. CDR3 protein: CSVAGHQNQPQHF. The CDR3 DNA follows: TGCAGCGTCGCGGGACATCAGAATCAGCCCCAGCATTTT.

The V and J genes are TRBV5-1 and TRBJ1-5; TRBD1 might be the D (5 bases). V shed 4 bases and J shed 3 bases, with 14 bases lying between them. This CDR3 spans 15 amino acids. Germline CDR1 reads SGHRS; CDR2 reads YFSETQ. The CDR3: CASSLQGGPNQPQHF. The CDR3 nucleotides read TGCGCCAGCAGCCTCCAGGGCGGACCCAATCAGCCCCAGCATTTT. Based on the CDR3 plus reference TRBV5-1 and TRBJ1-5, the full variable domain is KAGVTQTPRYLIKTRGQQVTLSCSPISGHRSVSWYQQTPGQGLQFLFEYFSETQRNKGNFPGRFSGRQFSNSRSEMNVSTLELGDSALYLCASSLQGGPNQPQHFGDGTRLSIL.

This clone was seen many times. The chain joins TRBV6-6 to TRBJ1-3; the D is unclear. V lost 3 bases and J 0 bases, leaving 6 bases between the germline ends. The germline CDR1 and CDR2 sequences are MNHNY and SVGAGI (reference sequence). The CDR3 totals 14 residues. In nucleotides, the CDR3 is TGTGCCAGCAGTTATGGCTACTCTGGAAACACCATATATTTT. It specifies CASSYGYSGNTIYF.

The chain has TRBV5-6 and TRBJ2-3; 8 bases agree with TRBD2. The germline V gene encodes CDR1 SGHDT and CDR2 YYEEEE. The CDR3 is 16 residues long. After removal of 4 bases from V and 5 bases from J, the junction contained 12 bases not matched to a gene. The CDR3 DNA reads TGTGCCAGCAGCGGTTTCCCCGGGACTAGTAAAGATACGCAGTATTTT. This gives the protein CASSGFPGTSKDTQYF.

This clone has a handful of counts. This sequence joins TRBV9 and TRBJ2-7, with TRBD1 matching over 7 bases. Germline CDR1 is SGDLS and CDR2 is YYNGEE. CDR3 length: 19 residues. The V and J ends lost 3 bases and 6 bases, in that order; junction bases with no gene match: 24. The CDR3 is CASSAPRQGDIRHVCEQYF. The CDR3 region has the DNA TGTGCCAGCAGCGCCCCCCGTCAGGGGGATATAAGGCACGTATGCGAGCAGTACTTC.

This clone was counted at least ten times. The chain links TRBV4-3 to TRBJ1-2; 8 bases map to TRBD1. The CDR3 extends over 15 amino acids. Per the germline V gene, CDR1 is LGHNA and CDR2 is YSLEER. Trimming cost V 2 bases and J 8 bases; bases outside gene matches: 10. For the CDR3, the DNA is TGCGCCAGCAGCCAACCAGGGGGCATAGGGGAGGGCTACACCTTC. Protein product: CASSQPGGIGEGYTF.

The sample holds a few counts of this clone. Its ends do not fully match the called genes, so a read error is possible. The V and J genes are TRBV5-4 and TRBJ1-2; a weak D match, TRBD1 (5 bases). Germline V gene sequence: CDR1 SGHNT, CDR2 YYREEE (reference sequence). This CDR3 has 14 residues. CDR3 loop: CASSQEEGMGGYTF. The DNA of the CDR3 is TGCGCCAGCAGCCAAGAGGAGGGGATGGGCGGCTACACCTTC.

This sequence joins TRBV5-4 and TRBJ1-6, with 11 bases fitting TRBD1. This CDR3 comprises 16 residues. Per germline, CDR1 SGHNT and CDR2 YYREEE (reference sequence). Unmatched junction bases numbered 3, after V lost 3 bases and J lost 4 bases. The CDR3 spells CASSSDRGPYNSPLHF. CDR3 bases: TGTGCCAGCAGCTCGGACAGGGGGCCGTATAATTCACCCCTCCACTTT.

The table lists this clone with a few counts. The rearrangement joins TRBV6-5 to TRBJ2-1; possibly TRBD2 for D (6 bases). The CDR3 runs 14 residues. The V end was cut by 4 bases, the J end by 6 bases, with 13 bases between. Germline CDR1 is MNHEY and CDR2 is SVGAGI. CDR3 nucleotides: TGTGCCAGCAGTTCTACGATCGGGGGCAATGAGCAGTTCTTC. Translation gives CASSSTIGGNEQFF.

The chain joins TRBV6-5 to TRBJ2-7, with D perhaps TRBD1 (6 bases). The CDR3 covers 14 residues. From germline, CDR1 is MNHEY and CDR2 SVGAGI. V lost 8 bases, J lost 2 bases, and 16 bases lay in between. In DNA, the CDR3 is TGTGCCAGCCACCCGACAGGACAAACCTACGAGCAGTACTTC. Protein: CASHPTGQTYEQYF.

This chain uses TRBV7-6 with TRBJ2-3, with D maybe TRBD2 (5 bases). The V end lost 5 bases, the J end lost 0 bases, and 12 bases lay between the germline ends. The CDR3 runs to 15 residues. Germline loops: CDR1 SGHVS, CDR2 FNYEAQ. The DNA for the CDR3 is TGTGCCAGCAGCCCGCGGGCGACTAGCACAGATACGCAGTATTTT. Its translation is CASSPRATSTDTQYF.

The chain links TRBV29-1 to TRBJ2-5; D is unclear. Germline CDR1 reads SQVTM; CDR2 reads ANQGSEA. Trimming left V 2 bases short and J 2 bases short, with 9 bases between. The CDR3 has 13 amino acids. The CDR3 region has the DNA TGCAGCGTTGAAACCCAGGTTCAAGAGACCCAGTACTTC. Encoded protein: CSVETQVQETQYF.

The CDR3 DNA reads as TGTGCCAGCTCACTGCCGGGGACCTACGAGCAGTACTTC. This sequence encodes CASSLPGTYEQYF. V gene TRBV18 combines with J gene TRBJ2-7, with D perhaps TRBD2 (5 bases). The V end lost 4 bases, the J end lost 2 bases, and 9 bases lay between the germline ends. The CDR3 loop spans 13 amino acids. Germline V gene sequence: CDR1 KGHSH, CDR2 LQKENI. Drawing the rest from reference TRBV18 and TRBJ2-7, the complete variable domain is NAGVMQNPRHLVRRRGQEARLRCSPMKGHSHVYWYRQLPEEGLKFMVYLQKENIIDESGMPKERFSAEFPKEGPSILRIQQVVRGDSAAYFCASSLPGTYEQYFGPGTRLTVT.

This clone showed up just a few times. The chain combines TRBV6-6 with TRBJ1-5; TRBD1 matches at 8 bases. The length of the CDR3 is 16 residues. In germline, CDR1 is MNHNY, CDR2 SVGAGI (reference sequence). The V and J ends lost 5 bases and 1 base, in that order; junction bases with no gene match: 7. The CDR3 sequence is CASSGGNRGSNQPQHF. The CDR3 DNA is TGTGCCAGCAGTGGAGGGAACAGGGGGAGCAATCAGCCCCAGCATTTT.

The chain links TRBV11-3 to TRBJ2-1, with D possibly TRBD2 on 6 matching bases. The CDR3 is 16 residues long. Germline CDR1 is SGHNT and CDR2 is YENEEA. Trimming shortened V by 5 bases and J by 9 bases, and 23 bases separated the two germline ends. CDR3 residues: CASSLSTRARDAEQFF. CDR3 DNA sequence: TGTGCCAGCAGCCTCTCCACGAGGGCGCGGGATGCTGAGCAGTTCTTC.

V gene TRBV9 combines with J gene TRBJ2-5; D call uncertain. The CDR3 totals 13 residues. Trimming removed 4 bases from V and 3 bases from J, with 10 bases in between. Germline V lookup: CDR1 SGDLS, CDR2 YYNGEE. CDR3 in amino acids: CASSLGRKETQYF. CDR3 nucleotides: TGTGCCAGCAGCTTAGGACGGAAAGAGACCCAGTACTTC.